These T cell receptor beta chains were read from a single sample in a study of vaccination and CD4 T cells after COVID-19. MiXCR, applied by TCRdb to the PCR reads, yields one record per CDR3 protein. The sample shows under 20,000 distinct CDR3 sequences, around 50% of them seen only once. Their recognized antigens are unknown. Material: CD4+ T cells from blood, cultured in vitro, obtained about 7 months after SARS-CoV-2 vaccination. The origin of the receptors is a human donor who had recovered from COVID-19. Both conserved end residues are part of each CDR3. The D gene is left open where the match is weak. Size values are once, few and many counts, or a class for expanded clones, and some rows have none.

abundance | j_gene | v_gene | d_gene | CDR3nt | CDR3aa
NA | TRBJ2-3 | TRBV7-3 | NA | TGTGCCAGCAGCGTCGTGGGTTCAGATACGCAGTATTTT | CASSVVGSDTQYF
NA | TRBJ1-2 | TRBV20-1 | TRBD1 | TGCAGTGCTAGAAGGGCAGACAGGGATGGCTACACCTTC | CSARRADRDGYTF
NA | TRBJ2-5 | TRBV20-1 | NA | TGCAGTGCTAGGGAGGGACATCAGACCCAGTACTTC | CSAREGHQTQYF
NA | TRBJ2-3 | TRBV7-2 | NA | TGTGCCACGGGGGCGGATACGCAGTATTTT | CATGADTQYF
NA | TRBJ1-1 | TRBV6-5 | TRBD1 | TGTACCAGCAGTTCCCTGACAGGGGGCACTGAAGCTTTCTTT | CTSSSLTGGTEAFF
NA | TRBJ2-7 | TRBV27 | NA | TGTGCCAGCAGTATAGTACGGGAAAGTGGCTACGAGCAGTACTTC | CASSIVRESGYEQYF
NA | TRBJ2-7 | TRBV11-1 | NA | TGTGCCAGCAGCTTAGAGAGCGGATACACCTACGAGCAGTACTTC | CASSLESGYTYEQYF
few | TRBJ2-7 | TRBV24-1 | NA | TGTGCCACCAGTGATTCCCGACAGGGAGGCTACGAGCAGTACTTC | CATSDSRQGGYEQYF
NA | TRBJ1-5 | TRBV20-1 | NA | TGCAGTGCTAGTAAAGGGAGCAATCAGCCCCAGCATTTT | CSASKGSNQPQHF
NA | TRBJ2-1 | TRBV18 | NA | TGTGCCAGCTCACCCGACTTAAGCTCCTACAATGAGCAGTTCTTC | CASSPDLSSYNEQFF
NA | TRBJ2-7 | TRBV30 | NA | TGTGCCTGGAGTGTACAGGCAGGCTACGAGCAGTACTTC | CAWSVQAGYEQYF
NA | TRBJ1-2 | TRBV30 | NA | TGTGCCTGGAGTGTACGGCAGGGGTTGAGCTACACCTTC | CAWSVRQGLSYTF
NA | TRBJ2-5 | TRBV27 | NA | TGTGCCAGCGGACTGGACGGGATTAAAGAGACCCAGTACTTC | CASGLDGIKETQYF
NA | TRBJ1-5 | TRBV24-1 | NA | TGTGCCACCAGTGATTTAACCCAAGGGGCGGGTCAGCCCCAGCATTTT | CATSDLTQGAGQPQHF
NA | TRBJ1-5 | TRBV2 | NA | TGTGCCAGCAGTGGGGGCGCGAGGAATCAGCCCCAGCATTTT | CASSGGARNQPQHF
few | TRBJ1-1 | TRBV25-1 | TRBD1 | TGTGCCAGCAGTGATGGGACGACAGGGGGCACTGAAGCTTTCTTT | CASSDGTTGGTEAFF
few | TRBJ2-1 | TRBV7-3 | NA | TGTGCCAGCAGGCGGGACCTCTACAATGAGCAGTTCTTC | CASRRDLYNEQFF
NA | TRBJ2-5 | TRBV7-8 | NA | TGTGCCAGCAGCCTCCACCTCGGATGGGAGACCCAGTACTTC | CASSLHLGWETQYF
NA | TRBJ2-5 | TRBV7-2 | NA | TGTGCCAGCAGCAGGGGTTCAGAAGAGACCCAGTACTTC | CASSRGSEETQYF
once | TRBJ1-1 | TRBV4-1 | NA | TGCGCCAGCAGCCAGGGCTCGCGGGCTTTCTTT | CASSQGSRAFF
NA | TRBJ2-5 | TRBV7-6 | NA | TGTGCCAGCAGCTCCTCTCAGCAAACCAAAGAGACCCAGTACTTC | CASSSSQQTKETQYF
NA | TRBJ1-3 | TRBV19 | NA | TGTGCCAGTAGCCCCGGGACGACTGGAAACACCATATATTTT | CASSPGTTGNTIYF
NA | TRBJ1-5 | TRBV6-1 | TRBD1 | TGTGCCAGCGTGACAGGGTCCTATCAGCCCCAGCATTTT | CASVTGSYQPQHF
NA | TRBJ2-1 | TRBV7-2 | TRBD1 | TGTGCCAGCACCAACTTCCTGACAGGGATAAACAATGAGCAGTTCTTC | CASTNFLTGINNEQFF
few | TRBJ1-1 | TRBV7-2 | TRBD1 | TGTGCCAGCAGTCCCCCGGGACAGGGGGTAGTAAACACTGAAGCTTTCTTT | CASSPPGQGVVNTEAFF
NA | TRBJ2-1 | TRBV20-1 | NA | TGCAGTGCTAGAGCTAACGGAGAAGGTGAGCAGTTCTTC | CSARANGEGEQFF
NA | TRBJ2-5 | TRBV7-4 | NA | TGTGTGGCAGGTCAAGAGACCCAGTACTTC | CVAGQETQYF
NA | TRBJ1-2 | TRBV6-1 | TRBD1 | TGTGCCAGCAGGATGGACAGGAACTATGGCTACACCTTC | CASRMDRNYGYTF
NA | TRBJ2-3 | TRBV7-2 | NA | TGTGCCAGCAGCTTAGATCCTGGCACAGATACGCAGTATTTT | CASSLDPGTDTQYF
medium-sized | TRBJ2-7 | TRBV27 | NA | TGTGCCAGCAGTTTTTCAAACTCCTACGAGCAGTACTTC | CASSFSNSYEQYF
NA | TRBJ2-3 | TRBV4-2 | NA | TGTGCCAGCAGCCAGGCCGGGTGGACCGGCACAGATACGCAGTATTTT | CASSQAGWTGTDTQYF
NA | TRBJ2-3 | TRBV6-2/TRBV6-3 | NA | TGTGCCAGCAGGAGGGACAATGGAGATACGCAGTATTTT | CASRRDNGDTQYF
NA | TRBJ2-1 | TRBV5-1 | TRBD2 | TGCGCCAGCAGCCCGGGACTAGCGGGAGGGTATGAGCAGTTCTTC | CASSPGLAGGYEQFF
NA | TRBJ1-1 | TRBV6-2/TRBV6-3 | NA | TGTGCCAGCAGTTTACCGACAGCCAACACTGAAGCTTTCTTT | CASSLPTANTEAFF
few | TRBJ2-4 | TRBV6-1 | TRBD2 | TGTGCCAGCCCCCGACCTGGGACTAGTGCAAACATTCAGTACTTC | CASPRPGTSANIQYF
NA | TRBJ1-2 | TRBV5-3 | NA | TGTGCCAGCACCCTAGGGGGGCTCTATGGCTACACCTTC | CASTLGGLYGYTF
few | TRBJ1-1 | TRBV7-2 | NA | TGTGCCAGCAGCCCTATGAACACTGAAGCTTTCTTT | CASSPMNTEAFF
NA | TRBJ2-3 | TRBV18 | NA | TGTGCCAGCTCACCACCCTCCGTCCCAGATACGCAGTATTTT | CASSPPSVPDTQYF
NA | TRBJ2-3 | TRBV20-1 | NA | TGCAGTGCTAGAGGTGTCGGGTCCGATACGCAGTATTTT | CSARGVGSDTQYF
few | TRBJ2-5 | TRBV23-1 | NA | TGCGCCAGCAGTCAACTCCGGGTTTTGGAGACCCAGTACTTC | CASSQLRVLETQYF